This T cell receptor beta chain was sequenced for a study of shared clonotypes between healthy human individuals. Whole-study context: Three CD4 naive, three CD4 memory, two CD8 naive and one CD8 memory plate were used per donor.

The CDR3 is made up of 15 amino acids. Germline V gene sequence: CDR1 KGHSH, CDR2 LQKENI. Between the trimmed V and J ends, which lost 3 bases and 0 bases, there was a span of 9 bases. In this sample, this clone turned up once. Naivety among CD8 cells was defined by CD45RO negativity and positive CCR7 selection, thereby excluding terminally differentiated effector memory CD45RA+ cells. Authors' processing steps: ImmunoSEQ sequences covered only the junction and lacked quality scores; filtering therefore differed. Only in-frame clones appear in the TCRdb table, and some are missing; sequencing was by immunoSEQ multiplex PCR. The V and J calls and clone size were taken over from that table, and D and trimming were inferred from the DNA. The repertoire holds about 580,000 clones, roughly 98% seen once, with 0.3% in the top ten.

This TCR was sampled from a man aged 30-40 years in good health. Sequenced sample: naive CD8+ T cells sorted from blood. This chain links TRBV18 with TRBJ1-3; D is unclear. CDR3 nucleotide sequence: TGTGCCAGCTCACCGTACAGCGACTCTGGAAACACCATATATTTT. This translates into CASSPYSDSGNTIYF.